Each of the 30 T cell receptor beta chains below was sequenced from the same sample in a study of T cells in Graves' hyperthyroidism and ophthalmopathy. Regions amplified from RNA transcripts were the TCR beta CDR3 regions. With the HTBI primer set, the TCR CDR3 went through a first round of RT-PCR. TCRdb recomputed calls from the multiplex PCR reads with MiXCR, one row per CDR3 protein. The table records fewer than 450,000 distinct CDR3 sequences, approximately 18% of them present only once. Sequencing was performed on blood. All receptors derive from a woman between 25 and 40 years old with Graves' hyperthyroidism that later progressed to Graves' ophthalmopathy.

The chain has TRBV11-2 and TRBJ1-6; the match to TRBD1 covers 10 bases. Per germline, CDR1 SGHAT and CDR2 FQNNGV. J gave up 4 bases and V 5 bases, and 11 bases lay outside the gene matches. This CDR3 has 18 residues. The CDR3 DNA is TGTGCCAGCAGCGCGAGTCCGGGACAGGGGTATTATAATTCACCCCTCCACTTT. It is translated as CASSASPGQGYYNSPLHF.

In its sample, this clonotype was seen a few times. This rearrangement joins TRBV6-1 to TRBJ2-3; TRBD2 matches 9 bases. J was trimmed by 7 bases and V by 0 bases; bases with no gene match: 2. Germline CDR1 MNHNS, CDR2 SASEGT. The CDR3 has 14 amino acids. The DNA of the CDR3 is TGTGCCAGCAGTGAAGCCAGCGGGGGGTATACGCAGTATTTT. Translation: CASSEASGGYTQYF.

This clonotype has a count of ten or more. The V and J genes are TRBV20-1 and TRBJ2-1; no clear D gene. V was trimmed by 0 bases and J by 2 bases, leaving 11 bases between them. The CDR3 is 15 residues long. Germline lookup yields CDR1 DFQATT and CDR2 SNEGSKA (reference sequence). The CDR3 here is CSARDLLVPYNEQFF. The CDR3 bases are TGCAGTGCTAGAGATCTCCTAGTCCCCTACAATGAGCAGTTCTTC.

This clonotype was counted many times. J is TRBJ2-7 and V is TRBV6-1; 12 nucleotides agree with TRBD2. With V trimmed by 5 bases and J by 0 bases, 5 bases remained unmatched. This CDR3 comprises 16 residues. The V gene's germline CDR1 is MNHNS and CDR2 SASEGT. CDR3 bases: TGTGCCAGCAGTCTCGGACTAGCGGGAACCTCCTACGAGCAGTACTTC. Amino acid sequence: CASSLGLAGTSYEQYF.

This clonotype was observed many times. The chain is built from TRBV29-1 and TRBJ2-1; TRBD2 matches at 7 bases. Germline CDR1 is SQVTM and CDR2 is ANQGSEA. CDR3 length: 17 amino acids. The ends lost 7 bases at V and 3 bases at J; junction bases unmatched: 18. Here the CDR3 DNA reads TGCAGCGCCGACAACGAGCGAATGGGGGGGGGCTACAATGAGCAGTTCTTC. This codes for CSADNERMGGGYNEQFF.

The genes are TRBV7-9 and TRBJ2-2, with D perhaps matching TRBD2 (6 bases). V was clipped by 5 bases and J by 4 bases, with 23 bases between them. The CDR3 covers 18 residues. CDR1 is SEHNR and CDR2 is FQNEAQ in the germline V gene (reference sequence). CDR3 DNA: TGTGCCAGCAGCCCCAGCCGCCTGCTAGCGCGGCGCACCGGGGAGCTGTTTTTT. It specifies CASSPSRLLARRTGELFF.

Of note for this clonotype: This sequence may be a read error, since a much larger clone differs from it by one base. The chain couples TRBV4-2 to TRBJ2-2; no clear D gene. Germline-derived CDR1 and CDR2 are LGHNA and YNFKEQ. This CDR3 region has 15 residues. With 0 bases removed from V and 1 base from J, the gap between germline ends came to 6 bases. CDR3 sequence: CASSQDQENTGELFF. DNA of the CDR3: TGTGCCAGCAGCCAAGATCAGGAGAACACCGGGGAGCTGTTTTTT.

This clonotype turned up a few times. CDR3 region: CASRSLDRGTGELFF. The CDR3 region has the DNA TGCGCCAGCAGGAGCCTGGACAGGGGAACCGGGGAGCTGTTTTTT. This rearrangement joins TRBV10-2 to TRBJ2-2; 9 bases map to TRBD1. The junction had 7 bases not matched to a gene; V was cut back by 6 bases and J by 5 bases. This CDR3 region has 15 residues. CDR1 and CDR2 from the germline V gene are WSHSY and SAAADI.

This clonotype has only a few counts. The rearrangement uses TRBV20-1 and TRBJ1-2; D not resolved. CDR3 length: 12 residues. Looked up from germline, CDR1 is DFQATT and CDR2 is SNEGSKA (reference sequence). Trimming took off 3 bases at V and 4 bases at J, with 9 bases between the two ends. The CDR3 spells CSASLFGYGYTF. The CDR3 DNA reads TGCAGTGCTAGCTTGTTTGGCTATGGCTACACCTTC.

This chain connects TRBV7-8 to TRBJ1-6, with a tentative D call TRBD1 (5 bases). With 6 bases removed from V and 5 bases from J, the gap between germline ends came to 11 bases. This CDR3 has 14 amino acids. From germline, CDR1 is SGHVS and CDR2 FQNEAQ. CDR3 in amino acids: CASRGDSHNSPLHF. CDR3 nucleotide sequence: TGTGCCAGCAGGGGAGACAGCCATAATTCACCCCTCCACTTT.

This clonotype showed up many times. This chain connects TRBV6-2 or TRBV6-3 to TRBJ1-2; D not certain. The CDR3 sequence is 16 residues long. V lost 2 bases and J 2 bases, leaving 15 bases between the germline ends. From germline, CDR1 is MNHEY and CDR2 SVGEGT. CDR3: CASSYTGSHTNYGYTF. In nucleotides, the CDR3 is TGTGCCAGCAGTTACACGGGTTCGCATACCAACTATGGCTACACCTTC.

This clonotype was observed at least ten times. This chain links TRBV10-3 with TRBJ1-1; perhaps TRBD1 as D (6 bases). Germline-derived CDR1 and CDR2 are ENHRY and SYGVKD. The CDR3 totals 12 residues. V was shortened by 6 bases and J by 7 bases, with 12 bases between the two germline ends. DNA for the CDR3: TGTGCCATCAGCGACACAGGGCATGAAGCTTTCTTT. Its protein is CAISDTGHEAFF.

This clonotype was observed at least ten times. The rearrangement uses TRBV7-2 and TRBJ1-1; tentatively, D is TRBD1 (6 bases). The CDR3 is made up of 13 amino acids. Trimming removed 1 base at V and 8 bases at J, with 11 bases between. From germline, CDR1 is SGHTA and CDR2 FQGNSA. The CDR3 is CASSLDQGLEAFF. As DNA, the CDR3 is TGTGCCAGCAGCTTAGATCAGGGGCTAGAAGCTTTCTTT.

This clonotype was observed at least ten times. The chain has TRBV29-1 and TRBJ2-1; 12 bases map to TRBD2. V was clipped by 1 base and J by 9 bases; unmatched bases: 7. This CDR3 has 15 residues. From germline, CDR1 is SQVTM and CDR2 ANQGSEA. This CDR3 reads CSVEAFLAGGTEQFF. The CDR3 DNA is TGCAGCGTTGAAGCTTTCCTAGCGGGAGGGACTGAGCAGTTCTTC.

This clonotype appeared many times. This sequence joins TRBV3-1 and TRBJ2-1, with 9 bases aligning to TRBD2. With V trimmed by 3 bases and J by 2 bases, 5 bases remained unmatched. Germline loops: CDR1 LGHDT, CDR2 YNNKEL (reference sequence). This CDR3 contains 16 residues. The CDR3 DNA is TGTGCCAGCAGCCATTTAGCGGGAGCCCCCTACAATGAGCAGTTCTTC. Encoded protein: CASSHLAGAPYNEQFF.

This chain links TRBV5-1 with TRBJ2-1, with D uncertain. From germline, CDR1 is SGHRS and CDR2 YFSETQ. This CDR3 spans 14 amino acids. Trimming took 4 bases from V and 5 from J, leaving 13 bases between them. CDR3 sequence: CASSEYTPHNEQFF. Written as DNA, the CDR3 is TGCGCCAGCAGCGAGTACACTCCCCACAATGAGCAGTTCTTC.

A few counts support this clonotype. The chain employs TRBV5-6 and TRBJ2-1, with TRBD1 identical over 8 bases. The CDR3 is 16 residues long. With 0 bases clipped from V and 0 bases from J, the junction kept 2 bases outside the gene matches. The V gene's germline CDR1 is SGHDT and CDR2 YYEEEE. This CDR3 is CASSLGTGYSYNEQFF. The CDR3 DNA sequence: TGTGCCAGCAGCTTGGGGACAGGGTACTCCTACAATGAGCAGTTCTTC.

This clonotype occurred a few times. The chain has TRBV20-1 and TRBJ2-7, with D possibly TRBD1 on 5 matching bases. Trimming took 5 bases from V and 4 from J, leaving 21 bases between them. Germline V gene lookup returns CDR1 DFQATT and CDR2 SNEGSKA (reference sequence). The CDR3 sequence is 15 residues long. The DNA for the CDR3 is TGCAGTGCTCTGTTCCGACAGAGTCATGCGTACGAGCAGTACTTC. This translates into CSALFRQSHAYEQYF.

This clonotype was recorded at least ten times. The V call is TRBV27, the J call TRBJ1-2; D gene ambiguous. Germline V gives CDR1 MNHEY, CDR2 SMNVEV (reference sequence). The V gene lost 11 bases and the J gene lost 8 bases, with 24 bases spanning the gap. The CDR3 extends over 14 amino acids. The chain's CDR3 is CASSSGRAIEGYTF. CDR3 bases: TGTGCCTCCAGTTCCGGGAGGGCCATAGAAGGCTACACCTTC.

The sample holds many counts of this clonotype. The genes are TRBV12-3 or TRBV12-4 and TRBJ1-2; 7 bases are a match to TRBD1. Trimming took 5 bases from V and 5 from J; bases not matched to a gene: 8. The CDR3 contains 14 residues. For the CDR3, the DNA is TGTGCCAGCAGTCCTTTGGACAGGAGTTATGGCTACACCTTC. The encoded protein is CASSPLDRSYGYTF.

The DNA of the CDR3 is TGTGCCAGTAGTAGGAGCGGACTAGCGGGATCCTACGAGCAGTACTTC. Translated: CASSRSGLAGSYEQYF. The chain is built from TRBV19 and TRBJ2-7, with 12 positions matching TRBD2. Germline assignment: CDR1 LNHDA and CDR2 SQIVND (reference sequence). This CDR3 comprises 16 residues. Trimming removed 4 bases from V and 1 base from J; junction bases left unmatched: 5. Together with reference TRBV19 and TRBJ2-7, the CDR3 gives the full variable domain: DGGITQSPKYLFRKEGQNVTLSCEQNLNHDAMYWYRQDPGQGLRLIYYSQIVNDFQKGDIAEGYSVSREKKESFPLTVTSAQKNPTAFYLCASSRSGLAGSYEQYFGPGTRLTVT.

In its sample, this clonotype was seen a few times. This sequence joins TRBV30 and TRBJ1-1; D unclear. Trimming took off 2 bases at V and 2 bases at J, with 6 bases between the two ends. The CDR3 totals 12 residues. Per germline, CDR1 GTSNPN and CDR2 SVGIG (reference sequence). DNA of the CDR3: TGTGCCTGGAGTAGGCATAACACTGAAGCTTTCTTT. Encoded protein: CAWSRHNTEAFF. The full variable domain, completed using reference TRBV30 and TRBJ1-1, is SQTIHQWPATLVQPVGSPLSLECTVEGTSNPNLYWYRQAAGRGLQLLFYSVGIGQISSEVPQNLSASRPQDRQFILSSKKLLLSDSGFYLCAWSRHNTEAFFGQGTRLTVV.

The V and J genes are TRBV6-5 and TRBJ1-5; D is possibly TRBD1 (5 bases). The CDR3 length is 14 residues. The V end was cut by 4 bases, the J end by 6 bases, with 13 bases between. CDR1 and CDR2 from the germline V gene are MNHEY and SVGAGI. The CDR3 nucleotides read TGTGCCAGCAGTTCCCTGCCAGGGAGTCAGCCCCAGCATTTT. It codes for CASSSLPGSQPQHF.

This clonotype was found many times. The CDR3 region has the DNA TGCAGTGCTAGAGATTACAGGGTCCAAGAGACCCAGTACTTC. This sequence encodes CSARDYRVQETQYF. This sequence joins TRBV20-1 and TRBJ2-5, with a possible D match to TRBD1 (6 bases). The CDR3 is 14 residues long. From germline, CDR1 is DFQATT and CDR2 SNEGSKA (reference sequence). V was clipped by 0 bases and J by 1 base, with 9 bases between them.

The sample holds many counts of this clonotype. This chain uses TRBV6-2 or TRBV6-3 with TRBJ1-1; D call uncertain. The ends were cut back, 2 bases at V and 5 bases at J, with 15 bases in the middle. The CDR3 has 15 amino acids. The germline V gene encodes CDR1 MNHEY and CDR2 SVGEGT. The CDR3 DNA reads TGTGCCAGCAGTTACAATGGCTTTCGGCTTACTGAAGCTTTCTTT. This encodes CASSYNGFRLTEAFF.

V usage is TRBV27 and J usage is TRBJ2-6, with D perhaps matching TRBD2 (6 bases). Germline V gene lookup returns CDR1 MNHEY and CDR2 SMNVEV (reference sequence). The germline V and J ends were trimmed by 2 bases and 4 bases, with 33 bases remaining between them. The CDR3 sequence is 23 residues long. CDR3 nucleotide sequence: TGTGCCAGCAGTTTACGACGGCTCTCTCCTGGGCGTGGGGGGTACTCCGGGGCCAACGTCCTGACTTTC. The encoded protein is CASSLRRLSPGRGGYSGANVLTF.

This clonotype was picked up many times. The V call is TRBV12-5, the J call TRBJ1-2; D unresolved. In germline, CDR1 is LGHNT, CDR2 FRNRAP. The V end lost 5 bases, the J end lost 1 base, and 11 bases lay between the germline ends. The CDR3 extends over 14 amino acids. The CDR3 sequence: CASGVDGINYGYTF. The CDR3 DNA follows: TGTGCTAGTGGTGTGGACGGAATTAACTATGGCTACACCTTC.

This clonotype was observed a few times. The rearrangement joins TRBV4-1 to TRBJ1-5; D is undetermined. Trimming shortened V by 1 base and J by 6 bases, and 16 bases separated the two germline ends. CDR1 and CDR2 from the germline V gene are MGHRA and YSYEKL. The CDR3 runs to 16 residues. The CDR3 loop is CASSQVASFKVQPQHF. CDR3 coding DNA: TGCGCCAGCAGCCAAGTAGCTAGTTTTAAGGTTCAGCCCCAGCATTTT.

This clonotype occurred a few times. The chain's CDR3 is CASSSPGTGLVDTQYF. CDR3 nucleotide sequence: TGTGCCAGCAGCTCCCCCGGGACAGGGTTGGTTGATACGCAGTATTTT. The chain combines TRBV7-9 with TRBJ2-3; TRBD1 matches 9 bases. CDR3 length: 16 residues. CDR1 and CDR2 from the germline V gene are SEHNR and FQNEAQ (reference sequence). V was pared by 4 bases and J by 6 bases, with 11 bases of the junction left unmatched.

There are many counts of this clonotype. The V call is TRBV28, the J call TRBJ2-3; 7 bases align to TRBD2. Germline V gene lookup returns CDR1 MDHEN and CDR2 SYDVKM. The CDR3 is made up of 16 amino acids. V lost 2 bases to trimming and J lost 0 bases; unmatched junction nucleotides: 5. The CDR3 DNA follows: TGTGCCAGCAGTTTAGTGGGTAGCGGGAGCACAGATACGCAGTATTTT. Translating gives CASSLVGSGSTDTQYF. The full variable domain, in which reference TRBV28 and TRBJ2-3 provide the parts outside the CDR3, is DVKVTQSSRYLVKRTGEKVFLECVQDMDHENMFWYRQDPGLGLRLIYFSYDVKMKEKGDIPEGYSVSREKKERFSLILESASTNQTSMYLCASSLVGSGSTDTQYFGPGTRLTVL.